This TCR beta chain was captured by sequencing in a study of cytotoxic CD8 clonotypes in ibrutinib-treated CLL. Overall study results and limits: Starting clonality was above that of age-matched healthy donors and tracked circulating CD8+ T-cell counts.

TCRdb's table, derived via immunoSEQ multiplex PCR, lists solely in-frame clones and lacks some. The sample includes tens of thousands of clones, approximately 54% of them seen just once. Notes on this clone: Its target is not known.

CDR1 and CDR2 (germline): SGHRS, YFSETQ. This CDR3 region has 16 residues. With 4 bases clipped from V and 7 bases from J, the junction kept 15 bases outside the gene matches. The TCR was taken from a human donor with chronic lymphocytic leukemia. The material sequenced was PBMCs, taken before ibrutinib treatment. The V gene is TRBV5-1, the J gene TRBJ2-7, with 9 bases aligning to TRBD1. CDR3 loop: CASSTGQGIWSYEQYF. The CDR3 DNA follows: TGCGCCAGCAGCACGGGACAGGGCATCTGGTCGTATGAGCAGTACTTC.